This T cell receptor (beta chain) was observed in a study of blood T cell repertoires in COVID-19. Overall study context: Samples representing acute and convalescent COVID-19 were sourced from the United States, Italy and Spain. T cells, B-cell-depleted T cells, or PBMCs provided the cDNA or gDNA that served as material.

Source study methods: Using reference gene primer amplification, nucleated cell counts were estimated. Produced via immunoSEQ multiplex PCR; TCRdb's table is partial and in-frame only. The V and J calls and clone size are taken from that table; D and trimming were inferred from the DNA. The sample lists about 140,000 clones, around 90% seen once, with roughly 10% in the top ten. This clone was found once. The TCR was taken from a man between 60 and 75 years old with active or convalescent COVID-19. Input material: peripheral blood.

The CDR3 bases are TGTGCCAGCAGCTTAATTTATAGGGGGGGCCAAAACATTCAGTACTTC. Amino acid sequence: CASSLIYRGGQNIQYF. The chain joins TRBV11-2 to TRBJ2-4, with D possibly being TRBD2 (7 bases). Per the germline V gene, CDR1 is SGHAT and CDR2 is FQNNGV. CDR3 size: 16 residues. Trimming took 2 bases from V and 5 from J, leaving 16 bases between them.